The present T cell receptor (beta chain) was sequenced within a study of beta chain features in type 1 diabetes. Findings of the study overall: PCR might pick shorter templates more often, in the same way for patients and controls. VDJ junctions from patients with type 1 diabetes contained fewer insertions and more deletions. Type 1 diabetes patients had moderately but significantly shorter TCRB CDR3s in all four CD4+ subsets.

Investigators reverse transcribed all isolated RNA, so they sequenced expressed TCRB transcripts. About 4 million reads was the average for naive, central memory and regulatory T cell samples. Assay: immunoSEQ multiplex PCR; the TCRdb copy retains only in-frame clones and omits some. The sample comprises a few hundred thousand clones, over 8.5% of which are singletons, and around 0.031% rests with the top ten. The CDR3 contains 16 residues. The V gene end was trimmed by 2 bases and the J gene end by 4 bases; junction bases not matched to a gene: 9. Per the germline V gene, CDR1 is SGHRS and CDR2 is YFSETQ. The sample holds a few counts of this clone. Antigen specificity is unknown.

This chain connects TRBV5-1 to TRBJ2-5, with 9 bases fitting TRBD1. The sequence came from a woman aged 18-29 years in good health. The sequencing input was naive CD4+ T cells from blood. The CDR3 DNA is TGCGCCAGCAGCTTTCTCCGACAGGGGGGAGGAGAGACCCAGTACTTC. Encoded protein: CASSFLRQGGGETQYF.